This TCR beta chain was sequenced in a study of response to subunit inactivated influenza vaccine (dated by TCRdb to 2016 to 2019). Background for the entire study: To follow how T cells responded to a trivalent subunit inactivated influenza vaccine, the researchers relied on deep quantitative profiling of the T cell receptor repertoire. Study-wide conclusions, independent of this receptor: The authors suggested that each seasonal influenza vaccination may recruit only a limited number of new T cells.

Libraries were prepared through RT-PCR. TCRdb shows the sequencer as Illumina HiSeq 2500. TCRdb reworked the public reads: Q25 trimming with fastp, MiXCR clone assembly, productive beta chains retained. Rows matching on CDR3 protein sequence are summarized as one entry with the most common DNA and genes. This sample has about half a million distinct CDR3 sequences in its table, and about 25% of those were observed once. The ten largest clones add up to under 2.5% of the sample. This clonotype was counted only a few times. Its antigen is still unknown. There are no base qualities to consult, and no much larger clone falls within one base. The sequences come from CD4+ T cells sorted from PBMCs, collected approximately 5 days after vaccination. This clonotype originated in a man aged 50-60 years who received an inactivated influenza vaccine. Donor details come from another sample of the same person, matched by shared clones.

The DNA reads as follows: TGTGCCATCAGTGAGTTTGGGGGGACTAACTCCTACAATGAGCAGTTCTTC. It translates to CAISEFGGTNSYNEQFF. The sequence links TRBV10-3 to TRBJ2-1; TRBD2 lines up with 7 middle nucleotides. Spanning cysteine to phenylalanine, the CDR3 consists of 17 amino acids. This entry keeps only the CDR3 DNA: 51 bases, framed from base 1. V ends up 1 base short and J 0 bases short, with an unmatched junction base count of 6. The germline V gene encodes CDR1 ENHRY and CDR2 SYGVKD.